This TCR beta chain was obtained from a study of T-cell reconstitution after alpha-beta-depleted transplantation in children. This clonotype appeared a few times. Its antigen is not identified. General study findings and limits: Newly generated T cells supplied most T-cell counts and diversity one year post-transplant.

Construction of the TCRbeta library involved unique molecular identifiers. TCRdb itself ran the PCR reads through MiXCR, one entry per CDR3 protein. The data show approximately 1,000,000 distinct CDR3 sequences, about 29% seen once. Germline V gene sequence: CDR1 MGHRA, CDR2 YSYEKL. CDR3 length: 15 amino acids. The V segment lost 1 base and the J segment 5 bases; nucleotides outside the gene matches: 4. The chain combines TRBV4-1 with TRBJ2-1, with 8 bases fitting TRBD1. The sample was PBMCs, mostly from graft donor cells, taken 360 days after TCRalphabeta/CD19-depleted stem cell transplant. This clonotype was sampled from a boy under three years old who had a stem cell transplant for SCID, so the T cells may come from the graft donor. The DNA of the CDR3 is TGCGCCAGCAGCCAAGGGACAGGGTCGGACAATGAGCAGTTCTTC. Translating it yields CASSQGTGSDNEQFF.